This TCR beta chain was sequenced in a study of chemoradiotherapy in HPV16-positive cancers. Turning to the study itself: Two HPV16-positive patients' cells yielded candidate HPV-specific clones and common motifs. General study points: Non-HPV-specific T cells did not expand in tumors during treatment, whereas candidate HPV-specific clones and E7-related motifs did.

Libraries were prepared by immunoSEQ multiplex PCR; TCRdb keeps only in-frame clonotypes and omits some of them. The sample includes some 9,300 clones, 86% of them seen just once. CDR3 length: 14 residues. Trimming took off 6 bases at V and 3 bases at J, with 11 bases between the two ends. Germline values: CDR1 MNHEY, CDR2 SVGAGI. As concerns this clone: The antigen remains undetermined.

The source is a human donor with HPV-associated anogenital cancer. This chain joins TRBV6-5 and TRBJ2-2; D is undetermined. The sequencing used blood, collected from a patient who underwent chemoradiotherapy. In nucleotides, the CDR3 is TGTGCCAGCAGAATAGACCCTGACACCGGGGAGCTGTTTTTT. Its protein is CASRIDPDTGELFF.